The clone carrying this T cell receptor (beta chain) was detected ten times or more. What it recognizes is unknown. The authors ran a second PCR of roughly 6 to 12 cycles using a sample-barcoded 5' primer and a J-beta primer mix. Using its own MiXCR run on the 5' RACE reads, TCRdb lists one record per CDR3 protein. Among roughly 680,000 distinct CDR3 sequences listed, roughly half were seen once. The data belong to a study of blood T cells in healthy people across ages. Broader study findings: When one million T cells were used, diversity estimates were thought to be underestimates. TCR beta diversity, measured per million T cells, fell in a roughly linear way with age. Long-lived donors carried more naive CD4+ cells and greater diversity than aged donors.

Each sample had at least 7 million PBMCs isolated. In germline, CDR1 is DFQATT, CDR2 SNEGSKA (reference sequence). V lost 2 bases and J 2 bases, leaving 11 bases between the germline ends. This CDR3 comprises 14 residues. What was sequenced was blood. The receptor's source is a woman of 80 years or more in good health. The chain recombines TRBV20-1 with TRBJ2-3; TRBD1 might be the D (7 bases). The DNA for the CDR3 is TGCAGTGCTAGATCAGGGGGGTCCACAGATACGCAGTATTTT. Translation gives CSARSGGSTDTQYF.